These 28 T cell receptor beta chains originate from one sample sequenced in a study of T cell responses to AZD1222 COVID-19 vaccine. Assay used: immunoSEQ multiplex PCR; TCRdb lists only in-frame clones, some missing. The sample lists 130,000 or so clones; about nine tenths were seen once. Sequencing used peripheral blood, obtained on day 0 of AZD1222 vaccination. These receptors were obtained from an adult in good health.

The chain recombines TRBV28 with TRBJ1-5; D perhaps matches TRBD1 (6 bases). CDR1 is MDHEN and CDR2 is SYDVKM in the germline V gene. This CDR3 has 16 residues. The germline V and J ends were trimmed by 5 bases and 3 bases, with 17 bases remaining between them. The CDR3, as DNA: TGTGCCAGCAGTCCCCCCGGGGGCGTTAACAATCAGCCCCAGCATTTT. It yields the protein CASSPPGGVNNQPQHF. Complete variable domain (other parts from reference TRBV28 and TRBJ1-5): DVKVTQSSRYLVKRTGEKVFLECVQDMDHENMFWYRQDPGLGLRLIYFSYDVKMKEKGDIPEGYSVSREKKERFSLILESASTNQTSMYLCASSPPGGVNNQPQHFGDGTRLSIL.

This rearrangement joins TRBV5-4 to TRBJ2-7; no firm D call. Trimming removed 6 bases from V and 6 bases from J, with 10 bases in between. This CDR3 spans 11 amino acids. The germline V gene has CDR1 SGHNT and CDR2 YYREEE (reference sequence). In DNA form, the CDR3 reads TGTGCCAGCAAATCCACTACCGAGCAGTACTTC. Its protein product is CASKSTTEQYF.

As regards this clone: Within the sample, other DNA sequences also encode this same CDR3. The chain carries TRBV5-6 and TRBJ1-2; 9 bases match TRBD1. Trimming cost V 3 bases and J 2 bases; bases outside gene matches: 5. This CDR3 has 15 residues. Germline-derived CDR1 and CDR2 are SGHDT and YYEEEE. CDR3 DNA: TGTGCCAGCAGCTACCGGGACAGGGTAAACTATGGCTACACCTTC. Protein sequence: CASSYRDRVNYGYTF.

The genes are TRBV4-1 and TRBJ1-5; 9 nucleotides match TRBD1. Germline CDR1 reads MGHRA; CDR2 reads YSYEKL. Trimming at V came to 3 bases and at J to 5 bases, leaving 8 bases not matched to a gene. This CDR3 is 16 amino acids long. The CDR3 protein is CASSHPPGQGDQPQHF. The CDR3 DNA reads TGCGCCAGCAGCCATCCGCCGGGACAGGGAGATCAGCCCCAGCATTTT.

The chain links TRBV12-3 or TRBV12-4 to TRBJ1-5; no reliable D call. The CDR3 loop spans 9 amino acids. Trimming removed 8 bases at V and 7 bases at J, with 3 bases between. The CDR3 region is CASGQPQHF. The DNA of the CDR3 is TGTGCCAGCGGGCAGCCCCAGCATTTT.

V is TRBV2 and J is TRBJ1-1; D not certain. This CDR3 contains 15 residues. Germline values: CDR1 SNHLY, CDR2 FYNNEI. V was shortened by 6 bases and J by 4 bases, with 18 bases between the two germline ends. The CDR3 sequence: CASRSLDTLFTEAFF. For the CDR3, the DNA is TGTGCCAGCAGATCATTGGATACTTTGTTCACTGAAGCTTTCTTT.

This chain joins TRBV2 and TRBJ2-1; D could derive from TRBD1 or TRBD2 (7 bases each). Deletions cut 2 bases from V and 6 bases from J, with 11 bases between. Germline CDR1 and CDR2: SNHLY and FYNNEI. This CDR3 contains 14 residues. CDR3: CASSEQGGTNEQFF. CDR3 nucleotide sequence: TGTGCCAGCAGTGAACAGGGGGGGACCAATGAGCAGTTCTTC.

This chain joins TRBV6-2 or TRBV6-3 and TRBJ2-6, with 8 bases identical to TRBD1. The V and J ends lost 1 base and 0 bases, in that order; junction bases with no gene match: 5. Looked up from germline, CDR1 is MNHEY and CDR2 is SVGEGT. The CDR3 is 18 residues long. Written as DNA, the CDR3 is TGTGCCAGCAGTTACTTGGGACAGGCCTCCTCTGGGGCCAACGTCCTGACTTTC. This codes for CASSYLGQASSGANVLTF.

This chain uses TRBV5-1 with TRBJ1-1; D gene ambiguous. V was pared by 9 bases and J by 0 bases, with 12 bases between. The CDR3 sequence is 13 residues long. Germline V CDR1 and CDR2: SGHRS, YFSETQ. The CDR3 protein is CATSQEVNTEAFF. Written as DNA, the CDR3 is TGCGCCACATCTCAGGAGGTGAACACTGAAGCTTTCTTT.

The CDR3 region has the DNA TGTGCCAGTAGTATAGATATCTGGAGGGGCTACACCTTC. This sequence encodes CASSIDIWRGYTF. The rearrangement links TRBV19 to TRBJ1-2, with D hard to call. The CDR3 covers 13 residues. Germline CDR1 LNHDA, CDR2 SQIVND (reference sequence). V lost 0 bases and J lost 8, with 10 bases in between.

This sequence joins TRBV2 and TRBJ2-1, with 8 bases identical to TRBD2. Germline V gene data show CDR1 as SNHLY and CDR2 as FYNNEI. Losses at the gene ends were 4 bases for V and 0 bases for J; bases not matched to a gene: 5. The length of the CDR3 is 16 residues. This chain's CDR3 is CASSGLAGGSYNEQFF. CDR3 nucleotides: TGTGCCAGCAGTGGCTTGGCGGGGGGCTCCTACAATGAGCAGTTCTTC. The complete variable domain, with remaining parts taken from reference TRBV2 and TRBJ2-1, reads EPEVTQTPSHQVTQMGQEVILRCVPISNHLYFYWYRQILGQKVEFLVSFYNNEISEKSEIFDDQFSVERPDGSNFTLKIRSTKLEDSAMYFCASSGLAGGSYNEQFFGPGTRLTVL.

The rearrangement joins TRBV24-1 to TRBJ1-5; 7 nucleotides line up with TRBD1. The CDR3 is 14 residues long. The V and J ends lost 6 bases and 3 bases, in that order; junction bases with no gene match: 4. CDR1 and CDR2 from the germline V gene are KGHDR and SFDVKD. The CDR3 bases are TGTGCCACCAGTACAGACAGGGACAATCAGCCCCAGCATTTT. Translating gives CATSTDRDNQPQHF.

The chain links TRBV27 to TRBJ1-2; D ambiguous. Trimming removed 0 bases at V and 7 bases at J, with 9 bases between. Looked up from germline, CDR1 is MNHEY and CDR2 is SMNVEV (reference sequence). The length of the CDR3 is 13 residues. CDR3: CASSLSGPGGYTF. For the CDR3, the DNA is TGTGCCAGCAGTTTATCAGGGCCCGGTGGCTACACCTTC.

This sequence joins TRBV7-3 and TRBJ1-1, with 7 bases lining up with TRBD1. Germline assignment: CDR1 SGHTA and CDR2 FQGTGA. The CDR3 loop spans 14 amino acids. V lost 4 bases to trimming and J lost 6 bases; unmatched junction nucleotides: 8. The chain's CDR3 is CASSSGQSSSEAFF. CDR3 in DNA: TGTGCCAGCAGCTCGGGACAGTCTTCTTCTGAAGCTTTCTTT.

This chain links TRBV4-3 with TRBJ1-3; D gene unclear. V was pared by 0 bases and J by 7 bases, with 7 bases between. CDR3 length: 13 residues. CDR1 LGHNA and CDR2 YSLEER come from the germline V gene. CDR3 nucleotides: TGCGCCAGCAGCCAAGATACGGCTAACACCATATATTTT. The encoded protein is CASSQDTANTIYF.

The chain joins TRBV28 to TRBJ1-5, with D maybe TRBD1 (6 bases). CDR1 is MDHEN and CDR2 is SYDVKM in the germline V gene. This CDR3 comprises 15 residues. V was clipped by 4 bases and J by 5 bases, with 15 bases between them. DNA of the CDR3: TGTGCCAGCAGTTCACCAACAGGGTCGGATCAGCCCCAGCATTTT. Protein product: CASSSPTGSDQPQHF.

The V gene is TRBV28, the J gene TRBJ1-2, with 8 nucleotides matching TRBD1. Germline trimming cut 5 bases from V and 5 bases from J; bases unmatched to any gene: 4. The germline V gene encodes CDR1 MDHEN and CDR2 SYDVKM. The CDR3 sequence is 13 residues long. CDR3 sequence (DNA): TGTGCCAGCAGTCCTACAGGGGGGTATGGCTACACCTTC. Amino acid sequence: CASSPTGGYGYTF.

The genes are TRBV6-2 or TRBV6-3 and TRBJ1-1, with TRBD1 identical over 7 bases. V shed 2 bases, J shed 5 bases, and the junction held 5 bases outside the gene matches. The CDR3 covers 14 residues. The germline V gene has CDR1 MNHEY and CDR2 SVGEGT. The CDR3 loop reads CASSYDGTVTEAFF. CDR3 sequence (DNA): TGTGCCAGCAGTTACGACGGGACAGTTACTGAAGCTTTCTTT.

In DNA, the CDR3 is TGTGCCAGTAGTCGTCCTAGCGCGGGGGATGAGCAGTTCTTC. Translated, it gives CASSRPSAGDEQFF. J is TRBJ2-1 and V is TRBV19; 7 bases match TRBD2. From germline, CDR1 is LNHDA and CDR2 SQIVND (reference sequence). The CDR3 sequence is 14 residues long. V shed 5 bases, J shed 8 bases, and the junction held 9 bases outside the gene matches. Full variable domain (rest looked up from reference TRBV19 and TRBJ2-1): DGGITQSPKYLFRKEGQNVTLSCEQNLNHDAMYWYRQDPGQGLRLIYYSQIVNDFQKGDIAEGYSVSREKKESFPLTVTSAQKNPTAFYLCASSRPSAGDEQFFGPGTRLTVL.

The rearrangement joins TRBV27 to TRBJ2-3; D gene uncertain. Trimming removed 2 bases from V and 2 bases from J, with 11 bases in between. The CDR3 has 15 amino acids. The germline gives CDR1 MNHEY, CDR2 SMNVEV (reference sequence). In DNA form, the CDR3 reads TGTGCCAGCAGTTTAATCGGGCAGCACACAGATACGCAGTATTTT. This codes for CASSLIGQHTDTQYF.

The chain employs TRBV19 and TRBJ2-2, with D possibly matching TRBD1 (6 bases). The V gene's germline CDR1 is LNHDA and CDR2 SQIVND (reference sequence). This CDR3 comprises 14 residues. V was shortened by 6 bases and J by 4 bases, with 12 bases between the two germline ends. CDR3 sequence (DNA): TGTGCCAGTAGGGAAACAGGGCGCACCGGGGAGCTGTTTTTT. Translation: CASRETGRTGELFF.

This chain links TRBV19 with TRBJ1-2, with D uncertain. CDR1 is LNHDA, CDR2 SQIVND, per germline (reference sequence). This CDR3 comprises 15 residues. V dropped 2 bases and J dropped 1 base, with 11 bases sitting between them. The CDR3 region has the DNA TGTGCCAGTAGTATAAGTCAGAAGAATAACTATGGCTACACCTTC. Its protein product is CASSISQKNNYGYTF.

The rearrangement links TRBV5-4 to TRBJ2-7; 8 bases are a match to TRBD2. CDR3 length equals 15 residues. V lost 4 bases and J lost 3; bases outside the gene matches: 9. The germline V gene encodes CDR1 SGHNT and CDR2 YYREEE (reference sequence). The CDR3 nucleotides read TGTGCCAGCAGCCATCGGGGGGGCCTCATCTACGAGCAGTACTTC. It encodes CASSHRGGLIYEQYF.

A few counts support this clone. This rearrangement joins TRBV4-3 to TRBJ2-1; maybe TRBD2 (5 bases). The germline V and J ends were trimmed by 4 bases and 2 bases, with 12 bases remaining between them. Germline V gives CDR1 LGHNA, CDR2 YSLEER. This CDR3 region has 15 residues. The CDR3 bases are TGCGCCAGCAGCCTTACTACCGGGACCTACAATGAGCAGTTCTTC. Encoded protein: CASSLTTGTYNEQFF.

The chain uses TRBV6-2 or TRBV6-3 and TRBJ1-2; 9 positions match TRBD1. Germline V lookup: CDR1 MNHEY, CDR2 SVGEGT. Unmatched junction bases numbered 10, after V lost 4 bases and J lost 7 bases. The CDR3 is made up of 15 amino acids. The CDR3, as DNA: TGTGCCAGCAGTTTACAGGACAGGGGTTTCGGTGGCTACACCTTC. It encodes CASSLQDRGFGGYTF.

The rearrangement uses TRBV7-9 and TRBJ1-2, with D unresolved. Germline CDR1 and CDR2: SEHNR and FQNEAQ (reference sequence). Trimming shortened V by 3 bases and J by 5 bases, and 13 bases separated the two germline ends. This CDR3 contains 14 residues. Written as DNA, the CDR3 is TGTGCCAGCAGCTTGGTCGGCGGCGGATATGGCTACACCTTC. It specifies CASSLVGGGYGYTF. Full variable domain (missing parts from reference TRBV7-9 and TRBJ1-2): DTGVSQNPRHKITKRGQNVTFRCDPISEHNRLYWYRQTLGQGPEFLTYFQNEAQLEKSRLLSDRFSAERPKGSFSTLEIQRTEQGDSAMYLCASSLVGGGYGYTFGSGTRLTVV.

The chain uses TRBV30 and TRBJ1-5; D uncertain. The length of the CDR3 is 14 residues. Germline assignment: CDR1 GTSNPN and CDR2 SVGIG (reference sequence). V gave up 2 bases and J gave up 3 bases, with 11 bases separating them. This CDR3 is CAWSRLALNQPQHF. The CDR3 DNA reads TGTGCCTGGAGTCGCCTAGCCCTCAATCAGCCCCAGCATTTT.

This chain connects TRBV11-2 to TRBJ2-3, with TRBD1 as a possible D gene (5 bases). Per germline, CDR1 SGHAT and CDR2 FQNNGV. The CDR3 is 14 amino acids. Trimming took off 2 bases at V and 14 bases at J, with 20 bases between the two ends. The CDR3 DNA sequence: TGTGCCAGCAGCTTAAGGGATCCACAGGAAGGGTCGTATTTT. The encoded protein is CASSLRDPQEGSYF.